This record covers a single T cell receptor beta chain. These data originate in a study of blood T cell repertoires in COVID-19. Study information: Acute-phase and convalescent COVID-19 samples originated in the United States, Italy and Spain. The cDNA or gDNA used as material had been derived from T cells, B-cell-depleted T cells, or PBMCs.

CDR3 length: 14 amino acids. Germline V gene sequence: CDR1 LGHDT, CDR2 YNNKEL (reference sequence). V lost 1 base, J lost 8 bases, and 14 bases lay in between. Authors' data handling: Estimation of nucleated cell counts was performed using reference gene primer amplification. TCRdb keeps only in-frame clones here, not all; method: immunoSEQ multiplex PCR. The V and J calls and clone size come from that table; D and trimming were worked out from the DNA. The sample comprises some 220,000 clones, roughly 80% of which are singletons, and more than 7% rests with the top ten. The chain uses TRBV3-1 (or the pseudogene TRBV3-2) and TRBJ1-1, with D perhaps matching TRBD1 (5 bases). This sequence was found in a woman aged 70-85 years with acute or convalescent COVID-19. The source material was peripheral blood. The CDR3 sequence is CASSQVGGAHEAFF. CDR3 coding DNA: TGTGCCAGCAGCCAAGTAGGAGGGGCTCACGAAGCTTTCTTT.